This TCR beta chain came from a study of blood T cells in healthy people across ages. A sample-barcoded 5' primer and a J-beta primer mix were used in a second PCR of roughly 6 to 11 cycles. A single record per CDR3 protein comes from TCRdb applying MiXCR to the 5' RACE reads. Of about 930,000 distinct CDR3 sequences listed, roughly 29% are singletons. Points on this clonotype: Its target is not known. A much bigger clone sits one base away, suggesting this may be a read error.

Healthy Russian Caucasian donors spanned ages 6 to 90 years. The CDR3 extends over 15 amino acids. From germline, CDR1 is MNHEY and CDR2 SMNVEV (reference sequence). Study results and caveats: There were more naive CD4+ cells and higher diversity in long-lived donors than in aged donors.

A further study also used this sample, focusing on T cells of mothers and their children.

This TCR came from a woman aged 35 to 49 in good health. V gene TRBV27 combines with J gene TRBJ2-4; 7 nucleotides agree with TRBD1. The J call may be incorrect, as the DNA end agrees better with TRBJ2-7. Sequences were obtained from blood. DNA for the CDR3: TGTGCCAGCAGTTTATCGGGGACAGAGGGCTTCGAGCAGTACTTC. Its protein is CASSLSGTEGFEQYF.